Listed below are T cell receptor beta chains from one sample, sequenced in a study of blood T cell repertoires in COVID-19. Profiled with immunoSEQ multiplex PCR; TCRdb holds only in-frame clones, not every one. Here the sample spans more than 60,000 clones, about 88% being singletons. The sample consisted of peripheral blood. The receptors originated from a woman aged 50 to 60 with active COVID-19. The CDR3 runs from the conserved cysteine through the conserved F or W.

V: TRBV29-1
J: TRBJ2-1
CDR3: CSVAVQEGWGHNEQFF

V: TRBV20-1
J: TRBJ1-5
CDR3: CSASSGVDQPQHF

V: TRBV30
J: TRBJ1-3
CDR3: CAWGGLMGNTIYF

V: TRBV5-8
J: TRBJ1-2
CDR3: CASSLIQAGMGYTF

V: TRBV7-9
J: TRBJ1-4
CDR3: CASGHRGYYEKLFF

V: TRBV28
J: TRBJ2-1
CDR3: CASSSLTSGTPYNEQFF

V: TRBV28
J: TRBJ2-7
CDR3: CASSPNYSGSYEQYF

V: TRBV27
J: TRBJ2-7
CDR3: CASSPQGALGEQYF

V: TRBV21-1
J: TRBJ1-6
CDR3: CASSTRQNLNSPLHF

V: TRBV19
J: TRBJ2-7
CDR3: CASSEGAWAFGTVSYEQYF

V: TRBV5-1
J: TRBJ1-5
CDR3: CASSLTGQGNQPQHF

V: TRBV19
J: TRBJ1-1
CDR3: CASSIFKNTEAFF

V: TRBV2
J: TRBJ2-1
CDR3: CASRGVRPGLAGEGSYNEQFF

V: TRBV5-8
J: TRBJ2-7
CDR3: CASNQGQGRYEQYF

V: TRBV27
J: TRBJ2-4
CDR3: CAGSSGSKNIQYF

V: TRBV28
J: TRBJ2-1
CDR3: CASSSRYSNPTDRGYVF

V: TRBV5-1
J: TRBJ2-1
CDR3: CASRDRKGSNEQFF

V: TRBV6-1
J: TRBJ1-2
CDR3: CASSEVSYGYTF

V: TRBV7-3
J: TRBJ2-1
CDR3: CASSLGTAYNEQFF

V: TRBV27
J: TRBJ2-1
CDR3: CASSFTSGDNEQFF

V: TRBV6-6
J: TRBJ1-1
CDR3: CASSSGQGNTEAFF

V: TRBV27
J: TRBJ2-2
CDR3: CASRQQGANTGELFF

V: TRBV30
J: TRBJ2-5
CDR3: CAWNPHHPKETQYF

V: TRBV28
J: TRBJ1-6
CDR3: CATRPGQGFSPLHF

V: TRBV11-3
J: TRBJ2-3
CDR3: CASSLGRGRTDTQYF

V: TRBV6-1
J: TRBJ2-5
CDR3: CASSERIGGWGLQETQYF

V: TRBV7-9
J: TRBJ1-2
CDR3: CASSSPRGLDYGYTF

V: TRBV2
J: TRBJ1-1
CDR3: CASTTQGANTEAFF

V: TRBV5-6
J: TRBJ2-1
CDR3: CASSSVRAGGFF

V: TRBV18
J: TRBJ2-1
CDR3: CASSPQGDEQFF

V: TRBV7-9
J: TRBJ1-1
CDR3: CASSSGQADAFF

V: TRBV7-8
J: TRBJ2-7
CDR3: CASSLSYEQYF

V: TRBV30
J: TRBJ1-5
CDR3: CAWSVVGVNQPQHF

V: TRBV5-1
J: TRBJ1-1
CDR3: CASSLEGDRGWGREAFF

V: TRBV19
J: TRBJ2-2
CDR3: CASSESPGQGAWELFF

V: TRBV14
J: TRBJ2-3
CDR3: CASSQRTSGRFDTQYF

V: TRBV30
J: TRBJ1-1
CDR3: CAWPPHIPGQGLGTEAFF

V: TRBV5-5
J: TRBJ1-2
CDR3: CASSQIAGNYGYTF

V: TRBV9
J: TRBJ2-7
CDR3: CASSDPDRGGNYEQYF

V: TRBV11-3
J: TRBJ2-1
CDR3: CASSLRGTGLEGREQFF

V: TRBV7-9
J: TRBJ1-1
CDR3: CASSSISSQGTEAFF

V: TRBV2
J: TRBJ2-1
CDR3: CASRAGPSAAEQFF

V: TRBV30
J: TRBJ1-1
CDR3: CAWNDRAGVVGQEDTEAFF

V: TRBV5-1
J: TRBJ2-4
CDR3: CASSDDGGNIQYF

V: TRBV27
J: TRBJ2-1
CDR3: CASSLTLGVGQFF

V: TRBV19
J: TRBJ1-5
CDR3: CASSLFTGGAGNQPQHF

V: TRBV19
J: TRBJ1-6
CDR3: CASSIAAGGGFSPLHF

V: TRBV24-1
J: TRBJ1-1
CDR3: CATSDFGLRTGSNTEAFF

V: TRBV5-6
J: TRBJ1-6
CDR3: CASRGGFGPGSPLHF

V: TRBV4-1
J: TRBJ2-7
CDR3: CASSQEIGFSTGAFYEQYF

V: TRBV28
J: TRBJ2-2
CDR3: CASRLGSANTGELFF

V: TRBV11-2
J: TRBJ1-1
CDR3: CASSLTGGYGGTEAFF

V: TRBV9
J: TRBJ2-7
CDR3: CASSPPDSLGVYEQYF

V: TRBV2
J: TRBJ2-7
CDR3: CASSAVAYEQYF

V: TRBV4-1
J: TRBJ1-2
CDR3: CASSQTGGYGYTF